Following are 11 T cell receptor beta chains from one sample sequenced in a study of blood T cell repertoires in COVID-19. Sequencing used immunoSEQ multiplex PCR; TCRdb keeps in-frame clones, though not all of them. The data show more than 50,000 clones, about three quarters seen once. The sequencing sample was made of peripheral blood. The source of these receptors is a man in his 70s with active or convalescent COVID-19.

This clone was observed many times. V and J are TRBV2 and TRBJ2-5; TRBD1 agrees at 7 bases. CDR3 length equals 14 residues. Trimming cost V 7 bases and J 2 bases; bases outside gene matches: 7. Germline CDR1 reads SNHLY; CDR2 reads FYNNEI. The CDR3: CASKSQQGQETQYF. As DNA, the CDR3 is TGTGCCAGCAAGTCCCAACAGGGGCAAGAGACCCAGTACTTC.

The V and J genes are TRBV19 and TRBJ1-2, with D maybe TRBD1 (5 bases). Germline V CDR1 and CDR2: LNHDA, SQIVND (reference sequence). V lost 5 bases to trimming and J lost 3 bases, with 19 bases between them. The CDR3 has 16 amino acids. The CDR3 bases are TGTGCCAGTAGTCTCGGTGGGGGGAGGGGAGACTATGGCTACACCTTC. It encodes CASSLGGGRGDYGYTF.

This clone was counted between two and nine times. Here the CDR3 reads CASSLLGLAGGASEQYF. Written as DNA, the CDR3 is TGTGCCAGCAGCTTATTGGGACTAGCTGGAGGTGCGTCCGAGCAGTACTTC. The V and J genes are TRBV11-2 and TRBJ2-7; the match to TRBD2 covers 9 bases. With V trimmed by 2 bases and J by 6 bases, 14 bases remained unmatched. Germline V gene sequence: CDR1 SGHAT, CDR2 FQNNGV. This CDR3 is built from 17 residues.

The rearrangement links TRBV11-2 to TRBJ2-3; 14 bases map to TRBD2. With V trimmed by 7 bases and J by 6 bases, 6 bases remained unmatched. The length of the CDR3 is 15 residues. The V gene's germline CDR1 is SGHAT and CDR2 FQNNGV. For the CDR3, the DNA is TGTGCCAGCAAGGGACTAGCGGGAGCCGGCGATACGCAGTATTTT. Translated: CASKGLAGAGDTQYF.

The chain employs TRBV5-6 and TRBJ2-2; no firm D call. From germline, CDR1 is SGHDT and CDR2 YYEEEE. Between the trimmed V and J ends, which lost 2 bases and 0 bases, there was a span of 8 bases. The length of the CDR3 is 15 residues. CDR3 DNA: TGTGCCAGCAGCTTTTCCCATCCGAACACCGGGGAGCTGTTTTTT. Protein sequence: CASSFSHPNTGELFF.

The chain carries TRBV5-1 and TRBJ2-3, with 13 bases identical to TRBD2. The CDR3 spans 18 residues. Germline values: CDR1 SGHRS, CDR2 YFSETQ. Trimming cost V 0 bases and J 6 bases; bases outside gene matches: 10. CDR3 sequence reads: CASSLVVVATSGGDTQYF. The CDR3 region has the DNA TGCGCCAGCAGCTTGGTTGTTGTTGCGACTAGCGGGGGGGATACGCAGTATTTT.

Sample share makes this clone medium-sized (0.01 to 0.1%). V gene TRBV19 combines with J gene TRBJ1-5, with D unclear. The germline V gene encodes CDR1 LNHDA and CDR2 SQIVND (reference sequence). Trimming pared 0 bases from V and 3 bases from J, leaving 9 bases between. This CDR3 has 15 residues. CDR3 sequence: CASSIDQQINQPQHF. CDR3 DNA: TGTGCCAGTAGTATAGATCAACAGATCAATCAGCCCCAGCATTTT.

The rearrangement links TRBV11-3 to TRBJ2-1; 10 nucleotides line up with TRBD2. V shed 4 bases, J shed 0 bases, and the junction held 3 bases outside the gene matches. Germline lookup yields CDR1 SGHNT and CDR2 YENEEA. The CDR3 runs 16 residues. The CDR3 region is CASSSRTSGSYNEQFF. CDR3 DNA sequence: TGTGCCAGCAGCTCGAGGACTAGCGGCTCCTACAATGAGCAGTTCTTC.

The table lists this clone with a count of one. The V gene is TRBV19, the J gene TRBJ2-3; 8 positions agree with TRBD2. The junction had 4 bases not matched to a gene; V was cut back by 6 bases and J by 2 bases. Germline CDR1 is LNHDA and CDR2 is SQIVND (reference sequence). This CDR3 spans 14 amino acids. In DNA form, the CDR3 reads TGTGCCAGTAGGGTAGCGGGGTCCACAGATACGCAGTATTTT. It specifies CASRVAGSTDTQYF.

V usage is TRBV11-2 and J usage is TRBJ1-4; 8 positions match TRBD1. Per germline, CDR1 SGHAT and CDR2 FQNNGV. Trimming removed 5 bases from V and 4 bases from J; junction bases left unmatched: 9. The CDR3 is made up of 16 amino acids. The CDR3 protein is CASSPEGGQVNEKLFF. The CDR3 nucleotides are TGTGCCAGCAGCCCAGAGGGGGGACAGGTTAATGAAAAACTGTTTTTT.

The chain couples TRBV6-4 to TRBJ1-1; no definite D call. V was shortened by 0 bases and J by 4 bases, with 9 bases between the two germline ends. CDR1 MRHNA and CDR2 SNTAGT come from the germline V gene. CDR3 length equals 14 residues. The CDR3 is CASSDSRRSTEAFF. Written as DNA, the CDR3 is TGTGCCAGCAGTGACTCTAGGAGAAGCACTGAAGCTTTCTTT.